Each of the 24 T cell receptor beta chains below was sequenced from the same sample in a study of T-cell reconstitution after alpha-beta-depleted transplantation in children. Unique molecular identifiers were used in preparing the TCRbeta library. TCRdb recomputed calls from the PCR reads with MiXCR, one row per CDR3 protein. Of hundreds of thousands of distinct CDR3 sequences in the sample, approximately 16% were seen once. The sequences come from PBMCs from the stem cell graft donor, collected from the stem cell graft. The origin of the receptors is a human donor who donated a stem cell graft to a child with acute myeloid leukemia.

This clonotype occurred many times. The rearrangement joins TRBV12-3 or TRBV12-4 to TRBJ1-6; 8 positions match TRBD1. V shed 3 bases, J shed 10 bases, and the junction held 5 bases outside the gene matches. This CDR3 spans 14 amino acids. The DNA for the CDR3 is TGTGCCAGCAGTTTTACGGACAGGGAATCACCCCTCCACTTT. It encodes CASSFTDRESPLHF.

The V and J genes are TRBV24-1 and TRBJ2-5, with D tentatively TRBD1 (6 bases). The CDR3 spans 16 residues. The V end was cut by 4 bases, the J end by 2 bases, with 16 bases between. CDR1 is KGHDR and CDR2 is SFDVKD in the germline V gene. CDR3: CATSDEPGHLQETQYF. CDR3 DNA sequence: TGTGCCACCAGTGACGAACCGGGACACTTACAAGAGACCCAGTACTTC.

V usage is TRBV7-9 and J usage is TRBJ2-7, with D hard to call. Germline loops: CDR1 SEHNR, CDR2 FQNEAQ (reference sequence). V lost 4 bases, J lost 3 bases, and 10 bases lay in between. The CDR3 runs to 13 residues. The CDR3 loop reads CASSSVLGYEQYF. CDR3 bases: TGTGCCAGCAGCTCCGTGCTCGGCTACGAGCAGTACTTC.

The chain recombines TRBV7-9 with TRBJ1-1; D gene ambiguous. The CDR3 has 13 amino acids. Trimming removed 1 base at V and 10 bases at J, with 13 bases between. Germline loops: CDR1 SEHNR, CDR2 FQNEAQ (reference sequence). The CDR3 loop is CASSLVTGIVAFF. The CDR3 coding sequence is TGTGCCAGCAGCTTAGTAACCGGGATTGTAGCTTTCTTT.

This clonotype was counted a few times. The chain carries TRBV10-3 and TRBJ2-5; possible D gene TRBD2, 6 bases. Germline V lookup: CDR1 ENHRY, CDR2 SYGVKD. Trimming removed 8 bases at V and 5 bases at J, with 12 bases between. The length of the CDR3 is 12 residues. The CDR3 nucleotides read TGTGCCATCGGGACTCCGAGGGAGACCCAGTACTTC. This codes for CAIGTPRETQYF.

The rearrangement joins TRBV29-1 to TRBJ2-1; no firm D call. V lost 8 bases and J lost 2, with 7 bases in between. This CDR3 is 11 amino acids long. Germline-derived CDR1 and CDR2 are SQVTM and ANQGSEA. Here the CDR3 reads CSLWAYNEQFF. The CDR3 bases are TGCAGCCTCTGGGCCTACAATGAGCAGTTCTTC.

The table lists this clonotype with many counts. The CDR3 nucleotides read TGTGCCAGCAGCTCGGGACTAGCGGGGGGTGAGCAGTTCTTC. Residues: CASSSGLAGGEQFF. This chain uses TRBV7-6 with TRBJ2-1, with 15 bases that match TRBD2. The V gene's germline CDR1 is SGHVS and CDR2 FNYEAQ. The V and J ends lost 4 bases and 9 bases, in that order; junction bases with no gene match: 1. The CDR3 loop spans 14 amino acids.

This clonotype occurred many times. The rearrangement links TRBV20-1 to TRBJ2-7; 7 nucleotides line up with TRBD1. Germline lookup yields CDR1 DFQATT and CDR2 SNEGSKA (reference sequence). The CDR3 sequence is 14 residues long. Unmatched junction bases numbered 4, after V lost 0 bases and J lost 2 bases. CDR3 protein: CSARDYGTAYEQYV. CDR3 nucleotide sequence: TGCAGTGCTAGAGATTACGGGACAGCCTACGAGCAGTACGTC.

V and J are TRBV4-3 and TRBJ2-1; D perhaps matches TRBD2 (5 bases). Trimming left V 1 base short and J 3 bases short, with 13 bases between. The length of the CDR3 is 16 residues. Germline CDR1 is LGHNA and CDR2 is YSLEER. CDR3 protein: CASSQGRGGVYNEQFF. As DNA, the CDR3 is TGCGCCAGCAGCCAAGGGCGAGGAGGAGTCTACAATGAGCAGTTCTTC.

The chain joins TRBV27 to TRBJ2-7; D could derive from TRBD1 or TRBD2 (5 bases each). The ends were cut back, 6 bases at V and 2 bases at J, with 14 bases in the middle. Germline V gives CDR1 MNHEY, CDR2 SMNVEV (reference sequence). The CDR3 loop spans 14 amino acids. In DNA form, the CDR3 reads TGTGCCAGCAGCTCCCTGGGGGAACCCTACGAGCAGTACTTC. Translating it yields CASSSLGEPYEQYF.

The chain carries TRBV12-3 or TRBV12-4 and TRBJ1-6, with 7 bases aligning to TRBD1. Trimming removed 3 bases from V and 0 bases from J; junction bases left unmatched: 5. The CDR3 loop spans 17 amino acids. CDR3: CASSLGQTSSYNSPLHF. In DNA form, the CDR3 reads TGTGCCAGCAGTTTGGGACAGACGAGCTCCTATAATTCACCCCTCCACTTT.

This chain joins TRBV27 and TRBJ1-2; D is undetermined. The CDR3 is made up of 15 amino acids. V was pared by 5 bases and J by 3 bases, with 16 bases between. Germline CDR1 is MNHEY and CDR2 is SMNVEV (reference sequence). The CDR3 nucleotides read TGTGCCAGCAGTCCCCACCAGACGGCCTACTATGGCTACACCTTC. It specifies CASSPHQTAYYGYTF.

This clonotype was counted at least ten times. The genes are TRBV7-3 and TRBJ2-1, with 8 bases fitting TRBD1. After removal of 4 bases from V and 5 bases from J, the junction contained 7 bases not matched to a gene. The germline V gene has CDR1 SGHTA and CDR2 FQGTGA. The CDR3 is 15 residues long. DNA of the CDR3: TGTGCCAGCAGCTCCCAGGGGGCAGGAAACAATGAGCAGTTCTTC. Translated: CASSSQGAGNNEQFF.

This clonotype was recorded at least ten times. V and J are TRBV20-1 and TRBJ2-1, with 12 bases identical to TRBD2. The CDR3 covers 15 residues. From germline, CDR1 is DFQATT and CDR2 SNEGSKA (reference sequence). V gave up 6 bases and J gave up 3 bases; unmatched junction bases: 6. The CDR3, as DNA: TGCAGTGCCACGACTAGCGGGGGCCTCTACAATGAGCAGTTCTTC. Translating it yields CSATTSGGLYNEQFF.

This clonotype came up a few times. The chain links TRBV7-3 to TRBJ2-1; maybe TRBD1 (7 bases). V was shortened by 3 bases and J by 3 bases, with 15 bases between the two germline ends. The CDR3 has 16 amino acids. Germline V gives CDR1 SGHTA, CDR2 FQGTGA. The CDR3 coding sequence is TGTGCCAGCAGCTTTTCAGGGGGAGGTTTCTACAATGAGCAGTTCTTC. Encoded protein: CASSFSGGGFYNEQFF.

This clonotype has a count of ten or more. The chain couples TRBV7-2 to TRBJ2-7, with D unresolved. Germline V gene sequence: CDR1 SGHTA, CDR2 FQGNSA. This CDR3 is built from 15 residues. V was cut by 1 base and J by 3 bases, with 13 bases left in between. The CDR3 region is CASSLGPGAYYEQYF. The DNA of the CDR3 is TGTGCCAGCAGCTTAGGCCCGGGCGCCTACTACGAGCAGTACTTC.

The gene calls are TRBV5-1 and TRBJ2-5; possibly TRBD2 for D (5 bases). The V end lost 0 bases, the J end lost 4 bases, and 13 bases lay between the germline ends. Germline CDR1 reads SGHRS; CDR2 reads YFSETQ. This CDR3 is 15 amino acids long. The CDR3 coding sequence is TGCGCCAGCAGCTTGGCGAGCTTTGGAGGAGAGACCCAGTACTTC. This gives the protein CASSLASFGGETQYF. Full variable domain (outside the CDR3, taken from reference TRBV5-1 and TRBJ2-5): KAGVTQTPRYLIKTRGQQVTLSCSPISGHRSVSWYQQTPGQGLQFLFEYFSETQRNKGNFPGRFSGRQFSNSRSEMNVSTLELGDSALYLCASSLASFGGETQYFGPGTRLLVL.

The chain recombines TRBV11-1 with TRBJ2-7; TRBD1 matches 7 bases. The CDR3 is 15 residues long. CDR1 and CDR2 from the germline V gene are SGHAT and FQDESV (reference sequence). The junction had 11 bases not matched to a gene; V was cut back by 4 bases and J by 5 bases. For the CDR3, the DNA is TGTGCCAGCAGCTCTAGACAGGGACGCTGGAACGAGCAGTACTTC. It translates to CASSSRQGRWNEQYF.

This clonotype was detected many times. The gene calls are TRBV20-1 and TRBJ2-4; the D is unclear. This CDR3 comprises 16 residues. Germline assignment: CDR1 DFQATT and CDR2 SNEGSKA (reference sequence). Trimming left V 3 bases short and J 0 bases short, with 15 bases between. CDR3 residues: CSARSSLSRAKNIQYF. The CDR3 DNA reads as TGCAGTGCTAGGAGTAGTCTTTCAAGAGCCAAAAACATTCAGTACTTC.

This clonotype appeared many times. The chain has TRBV5-6 and TRBJ1-2; D ambiguous. This CDR3 comprises 13 residues. The V end was cut by 2 bases, the J end by 8 bases, with 13 bases between. Per the germline V gene, CDR1 is SGHDT and CDR2 is YYEEEE. DNA for the CDR3: TGTGCCAGCAGCTTCGTCGCAGGAGGCGGCTACACCTTC. Residues: CASSFVAGGGYTF.

In its sample, this clonotype was seen a few times. The V gene is TRBV6-6, the J gene TRBJ2-4, with no clear D. This CDR3 has 13 amino acids. The V end lost 7 bases, the J end lost 6 bases, and 13 bases lay between the germline ends. The germline CDR1 and CDR2 sequences are MNHNY and SVGAGI (reference sequence). CDR3 nucleotide sequence: TGTGCCAGCACCGGAGATAGGGTAAACATTCAGTACTTC. This sequence encodes CASTGDRVNIQYF.

This clonotype occurred many times. CDR3 sequence (DNA): TGCAGTGCCCACAGGGACCCCTACGAGCAGTACTTC. This encodes CSAHRDPYEQYF. The J gene is TRBJ2-7, the V gene TRBV20-1; D is possibly TRBD1 (6 bases). In germline, CDR1 is DFQATT, CDR2 SNEGSKA (reference sequence). V lost 6 bases to trimming and J lost 2 bases, with 11 bases between them. The CDR3 spans 12 residues.

At least ten counts were recorded for this clonotype. The CDR3 region has the DNA TGCAGTGCCCCGGACAGTTACATGAACACTGAAGCTTTCTTT. Protein sequence: CSAPDSYMNTEAFF. The chain carries TRBV20-1 and TRBJ1-1; TRBD1 is a possible D gene (6 bases). Germline V CDR1 and CDR2: DFQATT, SNEGSKA (reference sequence). Trimming shortened V by 6 bases and J by 0 bases, and 14 bases separated the two germline ends. The CDR3 is made up of 14 amino acids.

This clonotype was picked up a small number of times. The chain couples TRBV6-1 to TRBJ1-2; D is unclear. The CDR3 consists of 18 residues. Germline assignment: CDR1 MNHNS and CDR2 SASEGT. V lost 3 bases, J lost 6 bases, and 26 bases lay in between. As DNA, the CDR3 is TGTGCCAGCAGTGATTCCCTCCGGTGGGGTAGCCCTATGGATGGCTACACCTTC. Protein product: CASSDSLRWGSPMDGYTF.